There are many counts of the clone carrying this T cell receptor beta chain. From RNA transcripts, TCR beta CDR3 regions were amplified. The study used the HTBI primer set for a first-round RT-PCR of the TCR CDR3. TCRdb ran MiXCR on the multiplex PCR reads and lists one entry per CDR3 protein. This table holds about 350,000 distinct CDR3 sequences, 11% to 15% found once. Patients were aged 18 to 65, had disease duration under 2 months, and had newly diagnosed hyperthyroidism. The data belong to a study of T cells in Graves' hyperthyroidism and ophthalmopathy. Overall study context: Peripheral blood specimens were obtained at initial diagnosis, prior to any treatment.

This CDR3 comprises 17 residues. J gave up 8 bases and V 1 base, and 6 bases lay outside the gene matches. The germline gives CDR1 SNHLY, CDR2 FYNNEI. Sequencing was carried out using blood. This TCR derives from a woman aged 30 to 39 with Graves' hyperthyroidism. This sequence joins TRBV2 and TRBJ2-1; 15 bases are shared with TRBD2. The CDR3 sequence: CASSEGTSGRAGDEQFF. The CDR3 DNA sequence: TGTGCCAGCAGTGAAGGGACTAGCGGGAGGGCCGGGGATGAGCAGTTCTTC.